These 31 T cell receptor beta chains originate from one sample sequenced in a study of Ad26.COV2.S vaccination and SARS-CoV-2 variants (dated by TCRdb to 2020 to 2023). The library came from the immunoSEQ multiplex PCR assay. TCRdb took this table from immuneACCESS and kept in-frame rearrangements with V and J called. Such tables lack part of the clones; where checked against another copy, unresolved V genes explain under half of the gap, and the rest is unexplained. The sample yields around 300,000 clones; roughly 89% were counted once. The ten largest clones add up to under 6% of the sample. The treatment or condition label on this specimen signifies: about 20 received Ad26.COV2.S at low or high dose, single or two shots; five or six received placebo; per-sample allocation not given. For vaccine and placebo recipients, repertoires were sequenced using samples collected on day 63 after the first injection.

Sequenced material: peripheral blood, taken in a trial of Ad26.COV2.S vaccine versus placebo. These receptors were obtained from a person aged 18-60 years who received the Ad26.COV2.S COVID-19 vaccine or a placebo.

The CDR3 spells CASSPAGLGTGELFF. The CDR3 region has the DNA TGCGCCAGCAGCCCAGCGGGCCTCGGGACCGGGGAGCTGTTTTTT. The chain links TRBV5-1 to TRBJ2-2; maybe TRBD2 (6 bases). Germline values: CDR1 SGHRS, CDR2 YFSETQ. CDR3 length equals 15 residues. V was clipped by 4 bases and J by 5 bases, with 15 bases between them.

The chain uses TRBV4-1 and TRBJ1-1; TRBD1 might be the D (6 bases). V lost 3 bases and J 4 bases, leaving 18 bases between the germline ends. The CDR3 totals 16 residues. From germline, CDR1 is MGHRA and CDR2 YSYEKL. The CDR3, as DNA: TGCGCCAGCAGCCACCCCTACGAGGGGGGGGGCACTGAAGCTTTCTTT. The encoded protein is CASSHPYEGGGTEAFF.

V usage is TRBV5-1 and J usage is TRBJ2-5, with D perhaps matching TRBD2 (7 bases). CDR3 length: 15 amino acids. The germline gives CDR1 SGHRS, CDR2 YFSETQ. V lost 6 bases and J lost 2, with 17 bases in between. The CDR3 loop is CASNLRGGEQETQYF. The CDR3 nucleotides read TGCGCCAGCAATTTGAGGGGGGGCGAGCAAGAGACCCAGTACTTC.

This CDR3 reads CASSTQGGGTEAFF. The CDR3 DNA reads TGTGCCAGCAGCACACAAGGGGGAGGAACTGAAGCTTTCTTT. The chain has TRBV7-2 and TRBJ1-1, with D perhaps TRBD1 (6 bases). The V end lost 5 bases, the J end lost 5 bases, and 15 bases lay between the germline ends. The CDR3 runs to 14 residues. Germline CDR1 and CDR2: SGHTA and FQGNSA. The full variable domain, rest sourced from reference TRBV7-2 and TRBJ1-1, is GAGVSQSPSNKVTEKGKDVELRCDPISGHTALYWYRQSLGQGLEFLIYFQGNSAPDKSGLPSDRFSAERTGGSVSTLTIQRTQQEDSAVYLCASSTQGGGTEAFFGQGTRLTVV.

The CDR3 nucleotides are TGTGCCAGCAGCTACCTCGGGGCGGGCAAAGAGCAGTTCTTC. This gives the protein CASSYLGAGKEQFF. This chain uses TRBV6-5 with TRBJ2-1, with D perhaps TRBD1 or TRBD2 (5 bases each). CDR1 and CDR2 (germline): MNHEY, SVGAGI. V dropped 6 bases and J dropped 10 bases, with 19 bases sitting between them. The CDR3 has 14 residues.

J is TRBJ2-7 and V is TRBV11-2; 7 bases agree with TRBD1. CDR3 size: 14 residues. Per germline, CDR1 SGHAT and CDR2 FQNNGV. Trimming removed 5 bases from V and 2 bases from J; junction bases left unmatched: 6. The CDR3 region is CASSTPGQTYEQYF. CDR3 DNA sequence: TGTGCCAGCAGCACCCCGGGACAGACCTACGAGCAGTACTTC.

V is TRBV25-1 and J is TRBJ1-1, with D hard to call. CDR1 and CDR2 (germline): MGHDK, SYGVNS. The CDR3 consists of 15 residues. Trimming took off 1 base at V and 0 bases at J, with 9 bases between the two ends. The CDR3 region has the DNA TGTGCCAGCAGTGAATCTGGGGATTTGAACACTGAAGCTTTCTTT. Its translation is CASSESGDLNTEAFF.

The CDR3 loop reads CASSFQRLGGTEAFF. In DNA form, the CDR3 reads TGTGCCAGCAGCTTTCAGAGGTTGGGGGGAACTGAAGCTTTCTTT. This chain links TRBV5-6 with TRBJ1-1; possibly TRBD1 for D (5 bases). The CDR3 is 15 amino acids. Trimming removed 2 bases from V and 5 bases from J, with 16 bases in between. CDR1 and CDR2 from the germline V gene are SGHDT and YYEEEE.

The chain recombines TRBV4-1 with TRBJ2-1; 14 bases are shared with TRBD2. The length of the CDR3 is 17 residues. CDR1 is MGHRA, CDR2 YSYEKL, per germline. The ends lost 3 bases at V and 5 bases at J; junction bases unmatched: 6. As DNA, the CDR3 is TGCGCCAGCAGCCACCCGGGACTAGCGGGAGATAACAATGAGCAGTTCTTC. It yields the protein CASSHPGLAGDNNEQFF.

CDR3 loop: CASSLQQGFSYEQYF. CDR3 DNA: TGTGCCAGCAGCTTACAACAGGGGTTCTCCTACGAGCAGTACTTC. The V call is TRBV11-2, the J call TRBJ2-7; TRBD1 agrees at 7 bases. The CDR3 consists of 15 residues. Germline V gene data show CDR1 as SGHAT and CDR2 as FQNNGV. Unmatched junction bases numbered 4, after V lost 2 bases and J lost 0 bases.

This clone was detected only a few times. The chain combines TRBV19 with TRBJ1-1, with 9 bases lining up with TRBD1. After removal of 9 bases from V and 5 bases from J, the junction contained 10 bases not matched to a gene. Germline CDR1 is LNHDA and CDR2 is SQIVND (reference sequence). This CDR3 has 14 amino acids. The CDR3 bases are TGTGCCAGCAGGGACAGGGCATGGGGGACTGAAGCTTTCTTT. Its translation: CASRDRAWGTEAFF.

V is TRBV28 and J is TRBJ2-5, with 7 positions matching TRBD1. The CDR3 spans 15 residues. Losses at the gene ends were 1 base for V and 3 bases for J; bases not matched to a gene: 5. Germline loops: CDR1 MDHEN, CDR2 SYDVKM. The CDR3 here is CASSLSTGIKETQYF. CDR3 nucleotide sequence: TGTGCCAGCAGTTTATCGACAGGGATTAAAGAGACCCAGTACTTC.

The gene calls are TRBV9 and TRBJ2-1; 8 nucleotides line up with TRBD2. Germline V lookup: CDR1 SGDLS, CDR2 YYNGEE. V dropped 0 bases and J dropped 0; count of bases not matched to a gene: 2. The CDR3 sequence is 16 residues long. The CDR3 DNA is TGTGCCAGCAGCGTAGGGCTAGCGGGCTCCTACAATGAGCAGTTCTTC. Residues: CASSVGLAGSYNEQFF.

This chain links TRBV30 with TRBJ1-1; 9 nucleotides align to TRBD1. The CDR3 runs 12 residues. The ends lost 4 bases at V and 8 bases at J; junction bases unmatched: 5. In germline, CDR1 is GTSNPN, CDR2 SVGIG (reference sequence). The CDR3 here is CAWTPDRGEAFF. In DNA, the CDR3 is TGTGCCTGGACCCCGGACAGGGGAGAAGCTTTCTTT.

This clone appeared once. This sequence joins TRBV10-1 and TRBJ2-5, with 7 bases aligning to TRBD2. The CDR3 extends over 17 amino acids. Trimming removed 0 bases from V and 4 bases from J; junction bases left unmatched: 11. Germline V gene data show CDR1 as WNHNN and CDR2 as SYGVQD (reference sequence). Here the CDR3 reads CASSESGGHQSRETQYF. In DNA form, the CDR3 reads TGCGCCAGCAGTGAGTCGGGAGGGCACCAATCACGAGAGACCCAGTACTTC.

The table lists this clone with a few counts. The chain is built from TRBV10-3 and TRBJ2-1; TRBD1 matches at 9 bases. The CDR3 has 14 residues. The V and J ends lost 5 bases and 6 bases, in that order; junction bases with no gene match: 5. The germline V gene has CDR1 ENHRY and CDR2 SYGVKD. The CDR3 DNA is TGTGCCATCAGTCCTGGGACAGGGAGCAATGAGCAGTTCTTC. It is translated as CAISPGTGSNEQFF.

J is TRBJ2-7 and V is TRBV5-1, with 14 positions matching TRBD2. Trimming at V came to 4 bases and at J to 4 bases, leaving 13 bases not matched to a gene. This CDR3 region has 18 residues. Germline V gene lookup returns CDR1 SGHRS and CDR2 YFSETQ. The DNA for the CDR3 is TGCGCCAGCAGCCCCGGCCGGGGGACTAGCGGGAGAAAGTACGAGCAGTACTTC. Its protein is CASSPGRGTSGRKYEQYF. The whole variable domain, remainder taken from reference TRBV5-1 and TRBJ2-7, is KAGVTQTPRYLIKTRGQQVTLSCSPISGHRSVSWYQQTPGQGLQFLFEYFSETQRNKGNFPGRFSGRQFSNSRSEMNVSTLELGDSALYLCASSPGRGTSGRKYEQYFGPGTRLTVT.

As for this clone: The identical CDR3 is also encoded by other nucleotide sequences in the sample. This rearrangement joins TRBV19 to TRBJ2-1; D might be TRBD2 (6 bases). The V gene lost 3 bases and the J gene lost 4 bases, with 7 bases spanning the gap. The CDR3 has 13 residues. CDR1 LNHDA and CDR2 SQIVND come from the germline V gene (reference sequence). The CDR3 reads CASSMGLYNEQFF. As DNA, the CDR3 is TGTGCCAGTAGTATGGGACTGTACAATGAGCAGTTCTTC.

The CDR3 here is CASSSASGANVLTF. The CDR3 bases are TGTGCCAGCAGCTCAGCGTCTGGGGCCAACGTCCTGACTTTC. The chain is built from TRBV7-2 and TRBJ2-6; D gene ambiguous. From germline, CDR1 is SGHTA and CDR2 FQGNSA. Trimming removed 4 bases at V and 1 base at J, with 5 bases between. This CDR3 has 14 residues. The variable domain in full, completed from reference TRBV7-2 and TRBJ2-6, reads GAGVSQSPSNKVTEKGKDVELRCDPISGHTALYWYRQSLGQGLEFLIYFQGNSAPDKSGLPSDRFSAERTGGSVSTLTIQRTQQEDSAVYLCASSSASGANVLTFGAGSRLTVL.

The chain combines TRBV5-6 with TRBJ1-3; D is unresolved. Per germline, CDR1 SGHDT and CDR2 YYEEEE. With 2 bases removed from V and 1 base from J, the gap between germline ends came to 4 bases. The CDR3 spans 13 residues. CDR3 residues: CASSFQSGNTIYF. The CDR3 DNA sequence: TGTGCCAGCAGCTTTCAATCTGGAAACACCATATATTTT.

The CDR3 reads CASSQVGTLRGTEAFF. CDR3 bases: TGCGCCAGCAGCCAAGTGGGGACCCTCAGGGGGACTGAAGCTTTCTTT. V is TRBV4-1 and J is TRBJ1-1; 7 nucleotides line up with TRBD1. This CDR3 spans 16 amino acids. Germline CDR1 and CDR2: MGHRA and YSYEKL. V was pared by 1 base and J by 5 bases, with 10 bases of the junction left unmatched.

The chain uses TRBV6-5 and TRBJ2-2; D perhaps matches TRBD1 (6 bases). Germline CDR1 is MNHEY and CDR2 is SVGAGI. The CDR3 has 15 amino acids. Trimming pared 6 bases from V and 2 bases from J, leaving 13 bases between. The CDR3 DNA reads TGTGCCAGCAGCAACCGGGACAAAAACACCGGGGAGCTGTTTTTT. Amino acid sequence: CASSNRDKNTGELFF.

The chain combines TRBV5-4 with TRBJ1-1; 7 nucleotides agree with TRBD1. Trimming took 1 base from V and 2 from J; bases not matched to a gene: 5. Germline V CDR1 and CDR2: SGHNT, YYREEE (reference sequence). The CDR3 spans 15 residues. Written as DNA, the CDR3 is TGTGCCAGCAGCTTGTATCAGGGGGGAAACACTGAAGCTTTCTTT. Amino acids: CASSLYQGGNTEAFF.

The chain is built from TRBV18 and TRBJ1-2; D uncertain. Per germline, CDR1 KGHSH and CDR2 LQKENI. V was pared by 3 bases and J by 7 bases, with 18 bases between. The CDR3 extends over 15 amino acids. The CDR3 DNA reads TGTGCCAGCTCACCTGGGGAGGGCGGAAGTCTTGGCTACACCTTC. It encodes CASSPGEGGSLGYTF. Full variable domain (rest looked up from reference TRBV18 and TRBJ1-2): NAGVMQNPRHLVRRRGQEARLRCSPMKGHSHVYWYRQLPEEGLKFMVYLQKENIIDESGMPKERFSAEFPKEGPSILRIQQVVRGDSAAYFCASSPGEGGSLGYTFGSGTRLTVV.

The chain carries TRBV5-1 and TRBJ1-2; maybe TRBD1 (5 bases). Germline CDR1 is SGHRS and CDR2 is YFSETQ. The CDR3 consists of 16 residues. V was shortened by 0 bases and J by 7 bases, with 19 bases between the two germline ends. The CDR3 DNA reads TGCGCCAGCAGCTTGGAACCGGGACCCTCGGTGGGTGGCTACACCTTC. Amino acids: CASSLEPGPSVGGYTF.

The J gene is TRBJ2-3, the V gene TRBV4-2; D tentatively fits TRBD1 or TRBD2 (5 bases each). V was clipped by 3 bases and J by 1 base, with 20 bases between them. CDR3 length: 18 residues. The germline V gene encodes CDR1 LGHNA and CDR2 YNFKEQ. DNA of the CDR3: TGTGCCAGCAGCCAGGATGGAGGTCGGGTAGGGGGCACAGATACGCAGTATTTT. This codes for CASSQDGGRVGGTDTQYF.

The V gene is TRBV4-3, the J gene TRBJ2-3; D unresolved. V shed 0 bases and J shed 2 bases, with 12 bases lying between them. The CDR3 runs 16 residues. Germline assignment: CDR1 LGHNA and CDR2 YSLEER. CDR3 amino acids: CASSQDGPGNTDTQYF. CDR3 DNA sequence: TGCGCCAGCAGCCAAGATGGCCCAGGCAACACAGATACGCAGTATTTT.

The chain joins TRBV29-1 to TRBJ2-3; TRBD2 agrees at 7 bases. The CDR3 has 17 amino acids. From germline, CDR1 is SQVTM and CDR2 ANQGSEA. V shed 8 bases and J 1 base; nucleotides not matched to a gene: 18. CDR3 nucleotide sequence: TGCAGCCCTATTGTAGTCGGGAGGCATGGGGGCACAGATACGCAGTATTTT. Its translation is CSPIVVGRHGGTDTQYF.

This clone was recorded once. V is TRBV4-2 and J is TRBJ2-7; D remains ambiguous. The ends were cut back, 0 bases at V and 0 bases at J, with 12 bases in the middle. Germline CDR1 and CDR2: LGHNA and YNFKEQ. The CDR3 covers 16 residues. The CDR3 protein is CASSQEVGGFSYEQYF. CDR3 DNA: TGTGCCAGCAGCCAAGAGGTGGGCGGATTCTCCTACGAGCAGTACTTC.

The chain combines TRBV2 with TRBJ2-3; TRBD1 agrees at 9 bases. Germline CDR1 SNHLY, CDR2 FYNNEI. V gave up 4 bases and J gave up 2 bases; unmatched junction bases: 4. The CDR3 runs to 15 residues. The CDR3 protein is CASSATGGVTDTQYF. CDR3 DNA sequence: TGTGCCAGCAGTGCGACAGGGGGAGTCACAGATACGCAGTATTTT.

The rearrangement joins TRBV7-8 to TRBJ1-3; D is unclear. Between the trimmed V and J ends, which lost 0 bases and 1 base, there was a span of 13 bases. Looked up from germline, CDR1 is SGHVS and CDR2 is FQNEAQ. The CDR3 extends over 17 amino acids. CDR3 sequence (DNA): TGTGCCAGCAGCTTAGCGATGGGAAGTAGGTCTGGAAACACCATATATTTT. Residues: CASSLAMGSRSGNTIYF. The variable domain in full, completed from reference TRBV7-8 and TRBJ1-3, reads GAGVSQSPRYKVAKRGQDVALRCDPISGHVSLFWYQQALGQGPEFLTYFQNEAQLDKSGLPSDRFFAERPEGSVSTLKIQRTQQEDSAVYLCASSLAMGSRSGNTIYFGEGSWLTVV.